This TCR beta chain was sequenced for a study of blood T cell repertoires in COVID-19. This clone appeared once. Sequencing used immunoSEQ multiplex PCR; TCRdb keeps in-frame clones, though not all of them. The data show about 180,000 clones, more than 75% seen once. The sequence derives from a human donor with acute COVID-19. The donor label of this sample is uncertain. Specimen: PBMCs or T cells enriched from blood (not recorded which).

The CDR3 bases are TGTGCCAGCAGTTTCACTACCCTTTCACCCCTCCACTTT. This codes for CASSFTTLSPLHF. The J gene is TRBJ1-6, the V gene TRBV27; D is uncertain. The CDR3 extends over 13 amino acids. Germline lookup yields CDR1 MNHEY and CDR2 SMNVEV (reference sequence). Trimming removed 3 bases from V and 9 bases from J, with 9 bases in between.